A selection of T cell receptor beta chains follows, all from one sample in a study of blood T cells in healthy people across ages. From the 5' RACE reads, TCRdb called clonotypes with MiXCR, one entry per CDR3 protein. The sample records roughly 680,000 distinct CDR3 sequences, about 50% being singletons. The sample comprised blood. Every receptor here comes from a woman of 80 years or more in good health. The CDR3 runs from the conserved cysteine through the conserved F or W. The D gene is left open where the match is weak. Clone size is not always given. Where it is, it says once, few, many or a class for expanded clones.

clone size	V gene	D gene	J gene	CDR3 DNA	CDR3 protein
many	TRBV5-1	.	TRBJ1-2	TGCGCCAGCAGACCCACAGGGCCAAACAACAACTATGGCTACACCTTC	CASRPTGPNNNYGYTF
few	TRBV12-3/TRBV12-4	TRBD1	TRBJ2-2	TGTGCCAGCAGCCCACTCAGGGGGCTAAGCACCGGGGAGCTGTTTTTT	CASSPLRGLSTGELFF
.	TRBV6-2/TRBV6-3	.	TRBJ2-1	TGTGCCAGCAGACAGATTGTAGCCTACAATGAGCAGTTCTTC	CASRQIVAYNEQFF
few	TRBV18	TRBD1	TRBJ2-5	TGTGCCAGCTCATCTGACAGGGCGGAAGAGACCCAGTACTTC	CASSSDRAEETQYF
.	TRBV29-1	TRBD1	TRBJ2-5	TGCAGCGCCCTGACAGGGGCGAAGACCCAGTACTTC	CSALTGAKTQYF
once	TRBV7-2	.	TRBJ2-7	TGTGCCAGCAGCTTATCTGGGCAGTCCTCCTACGAGCAGTACTTC	CASSLSGQSSYEQYF
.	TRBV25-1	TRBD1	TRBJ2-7	TGTGCCAGCCGCCAAGGGACAGGCTTCTACGAGCAGTACTTC	CASRQGTGFYEQYF
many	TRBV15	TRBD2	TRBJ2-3	TGTGCCACCAGCAGAGCCCAGGGACTAGCGGGGCTTAGCACAGATACGCAGTATTTT	CATSRAQGLAGLSTDTQYF
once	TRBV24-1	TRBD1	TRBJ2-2	TGTGCCACCAGTGCCCCGGGGACAGGGAGCGGGGAGCTGTTTTTT	CATSAPGTGSGELFF
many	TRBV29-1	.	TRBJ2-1	TGCAGCGTTGAAAACCCTAGCTCCTACAATGAGCAGTTCTTC	CSVENPSSYNEQFF
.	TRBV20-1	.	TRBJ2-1	TGCAGTGCTAGGGGTGCTCTAGGCTCCAATGAGCAGTTCTTC	CSARGALGSNEQFF
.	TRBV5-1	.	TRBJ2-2	TGCGCCAGCAGCTTGGGTGGACACACGAACACCGGGGAGCTGTTTTTT	CASSLGGHTNTGELFF
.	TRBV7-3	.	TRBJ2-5	TGTGCCAGCAGCTTAGCAGCGGACGAGACCCAGTACTTC	CASSLAADETQYF